These 3 T cell receptor beta chains were sequenced from one sample in a study of T cells after yellow fever vaccination. TCRdb itself ran the 5' RACE reads through MiXCR, one entry per CDR3 protein. The sample has more than 450,000 distinct CDR3 sequences; 20% to 25% are singletons. This material consisted of PBMCs, taken roughly 23 days after the first yellow fever vaccination. These receptors all stem from a man younger than 30 who received the YFV17D yellow fever vaccine.

This sequence joins TRBV20-1 and TRBJ2-2, with D perhaps TRBD1 or TRBD2 (5 bases each). The CDR3 runs to 18 residues. Germline V gene sequence: CDR1 DFQATT, CDR2 SNEGSKA (reference sequence). V dropped 0 bases and J dropped 5 bases, with 22 bases sitting between them. The DNA for the CDR3 is TGCAGTGCTAGAGATGAGTGGGGCTTGGGGGACCCAACCGGGGAGCTGTTTTTT. This encodes CSARDEWGLGDPTGELFF.

The rearrangement uses TRBV20-1 and TRBJ2-3; D perhaps matches TRBD1 (5 bases). Germline-derived CDR1 and CDR2 are DFQATT and SNEGSKA (reference sequence). CDR3 size: 13 residues. The V and J ends lost 5 bases and 4 bases respectively, with 13 bases between them. As DNA, the CDR3 is TGCAGTGCTGATTCACAGGCCCCAGATACGCAGTATTTT. Translated, it gives CSADSQAPDTQYF.

This clonotype was seen a few times. The chain links TRBV10-3 to TRBJ2-7; D not resolved. The CDR3 has 11 amino acids. Germline CDR1 and CDR2: ENHRY and SYGVKD. The V and J ends lost 2 bases and 2 bases respectively, with 1 base between them. CDR3 protein: CAISETYEQYF. CDR3 in DNA: TGTGCCATCAGTGAGACCTACGAGCAGTACTTC.